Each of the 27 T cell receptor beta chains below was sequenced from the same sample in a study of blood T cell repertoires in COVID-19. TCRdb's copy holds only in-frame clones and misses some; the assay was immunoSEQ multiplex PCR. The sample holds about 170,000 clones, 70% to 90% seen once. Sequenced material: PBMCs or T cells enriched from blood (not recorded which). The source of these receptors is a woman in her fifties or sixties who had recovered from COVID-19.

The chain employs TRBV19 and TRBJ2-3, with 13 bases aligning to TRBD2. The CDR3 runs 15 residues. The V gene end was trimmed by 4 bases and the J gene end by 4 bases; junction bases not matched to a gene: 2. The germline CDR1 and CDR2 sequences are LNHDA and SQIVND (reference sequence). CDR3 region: CASSTTSGGADTQYF. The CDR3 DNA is TGTGCCAGTAGTACCACTAGCGGGGGGGCAGATACGCAGTATTTT.

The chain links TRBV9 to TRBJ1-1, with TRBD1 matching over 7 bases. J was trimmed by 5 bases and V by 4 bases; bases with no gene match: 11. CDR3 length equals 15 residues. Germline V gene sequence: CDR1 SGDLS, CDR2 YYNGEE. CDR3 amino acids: CASSMTPGGETEAFF. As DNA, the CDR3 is TGTGCCAGCAGCATGACCCCAGGGGGTGAGACTGAAGCTTTCTTT. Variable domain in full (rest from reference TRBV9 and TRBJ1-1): DSGVTQTPKHLITATGQRVTLRCSPRSGDLSVYWYQQSLDQGLQFLIQYYNGEERAKGNILERFSAQQFPDLHSELNLSSLELGDSALYFCASSMTPGGETEAFFGQGTRLTVV.

CDR3 nucleotide sequence: TGTGCCTGGAGTGTACCTGGGGCCGCTAGCTCCTATAATTCACCCCTCCACTTT. Its translation is CAWSVPGAASSYNSPLHF. This chain joins TRBV30 and TRBJ1-6, with D perhaps TRBD1 (5 bases). Trimming took off 0 bases at V and 0 bases at J, with 15 bases between the two ends. The germline gives CDR1 GTSNPN, CDR2 SVGIG (reference sequence). This CDR3 comprises 18 residues.

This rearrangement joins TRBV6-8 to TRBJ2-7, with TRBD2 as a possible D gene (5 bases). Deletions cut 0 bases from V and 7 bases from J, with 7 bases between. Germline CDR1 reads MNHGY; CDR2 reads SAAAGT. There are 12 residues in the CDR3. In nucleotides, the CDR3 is TGTGCCAGCAGTTACTCTAGCGTTGAGCAGTACGTC. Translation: CASSYSSVEQYV.

The CDR3 DNA reads as TGTGCCTGGAGTGTACGGGGGGGGCGTAGAGATACGCAGTATTTT. This encodes CAWSVRGGRRDTQYF. The V call is TRBV30, the J call TRBJ2-3; TRBD2 aligns across 8 bases. Looked up from germline, CDR1 is GTSNPN and CDR2 is SVGIG (reference sequence). The junction had 7 bases not matched to a gene; V was cut back by 0 bases and J by 5 bases. This CDR3 is 15 amino acids long.

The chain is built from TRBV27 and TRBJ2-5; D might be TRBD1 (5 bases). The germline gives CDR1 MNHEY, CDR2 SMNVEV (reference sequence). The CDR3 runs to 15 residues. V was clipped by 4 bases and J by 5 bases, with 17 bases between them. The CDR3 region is CASSSYLRGRETQYF. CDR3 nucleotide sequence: TGTGCCAGCAGTTCCTACCTTAGGGGCCGGGAGACCCAGTACTTC.

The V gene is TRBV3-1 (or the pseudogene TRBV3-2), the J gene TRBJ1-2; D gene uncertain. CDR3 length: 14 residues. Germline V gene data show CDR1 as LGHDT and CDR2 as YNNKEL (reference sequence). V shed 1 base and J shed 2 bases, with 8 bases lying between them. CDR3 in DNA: TGTGCCAGCAGCCAAGGTTCAGTAAACTATGGCTACACCTTC. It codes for CASSQGSVNYGYTF.

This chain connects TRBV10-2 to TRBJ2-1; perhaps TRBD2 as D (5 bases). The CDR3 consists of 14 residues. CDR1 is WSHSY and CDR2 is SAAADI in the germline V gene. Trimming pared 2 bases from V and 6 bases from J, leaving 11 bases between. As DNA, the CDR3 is TGCGCCAGCAGTGAGGCGGGTACGGTCAATGAGCAGTTCTTC. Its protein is CASSEAGTVNEQFF.

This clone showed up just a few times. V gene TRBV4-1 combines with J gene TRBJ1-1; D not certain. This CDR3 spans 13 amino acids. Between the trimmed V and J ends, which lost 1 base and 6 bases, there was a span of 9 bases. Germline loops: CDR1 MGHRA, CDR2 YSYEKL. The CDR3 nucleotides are TGCGCCAGCAGCCAAGTCGGGAGACCTGAAGCTTTCTTT. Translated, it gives CASSQVGRPEAFF.

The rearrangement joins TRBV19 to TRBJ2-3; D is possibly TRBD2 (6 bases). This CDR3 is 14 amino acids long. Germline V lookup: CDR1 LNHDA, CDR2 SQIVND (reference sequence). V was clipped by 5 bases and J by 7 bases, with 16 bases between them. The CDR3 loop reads CASSRNFGGNTQYF. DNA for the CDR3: TGTGCCAGTAGTCGTAATTTCGGGGGAAATACGCAGTATTTT.

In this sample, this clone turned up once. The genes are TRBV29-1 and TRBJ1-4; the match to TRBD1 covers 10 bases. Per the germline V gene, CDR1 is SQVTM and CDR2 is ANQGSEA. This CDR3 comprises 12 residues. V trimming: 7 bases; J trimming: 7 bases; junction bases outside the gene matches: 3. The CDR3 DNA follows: TGCAGCGCGGGACAGGGGCGTGAAAAACTGTTTTTT. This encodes CSAGQGREKLFF.

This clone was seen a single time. The DNA of the CDR3 is TGTGCCAGCAGGTCGACGGGATTATTAAATTCACCCCTCCACTTT. Amino acids: CASRSTGLLNSPLHF. This chain uses TRBV28 with TRBJ1-6; D is uncertain. The germline gives CDR1 MDHEN, CDR2 SYDVKM. This CDR3 comprises 15 residues. V lost 6 bases to trimming and J lost 7 bases, with 16 bases between them.

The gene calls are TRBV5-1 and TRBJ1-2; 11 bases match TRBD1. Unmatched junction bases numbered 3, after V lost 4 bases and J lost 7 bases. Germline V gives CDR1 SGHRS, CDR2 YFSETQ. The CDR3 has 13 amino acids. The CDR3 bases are TGCGCCAGCAGCCCTGGGACAGGGGGTGGCTACACCTTC. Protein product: CASSPGTGGGYTF.

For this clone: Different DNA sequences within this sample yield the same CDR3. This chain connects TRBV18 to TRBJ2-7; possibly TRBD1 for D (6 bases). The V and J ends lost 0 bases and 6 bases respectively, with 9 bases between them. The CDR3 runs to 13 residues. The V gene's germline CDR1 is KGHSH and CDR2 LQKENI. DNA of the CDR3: TGTGCCAGCTCACCACCACCAGGGGTCGAGCAGTACGTC. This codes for CASSPPPGVEQYV.

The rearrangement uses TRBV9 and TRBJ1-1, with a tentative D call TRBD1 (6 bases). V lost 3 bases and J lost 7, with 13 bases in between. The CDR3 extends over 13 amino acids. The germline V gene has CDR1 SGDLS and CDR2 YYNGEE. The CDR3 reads CASSAPGQFEAFF. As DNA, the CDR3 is TGTGCCAGCAGCGCACCCGGACAGTTTGAAGCTTTCTTT.

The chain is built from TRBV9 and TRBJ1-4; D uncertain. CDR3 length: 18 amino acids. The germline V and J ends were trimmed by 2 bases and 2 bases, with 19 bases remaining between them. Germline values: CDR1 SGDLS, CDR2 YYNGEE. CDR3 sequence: CASSVVPEPMETNEKLFF. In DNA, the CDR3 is TGTGCCAGCAGCGTTGTCCCAGAACCAATGGAGACTAATGAAAAACTGTTTTTT.

CDR3 bases: TGTGCCAGCAGCCTCGGACAGGGGAAATGGTGGGCTAATGAAAAACTGTTTTTT. Protein: CASSLGQGKWWANEKLFF. The V call is TRBV7-2, the J call TRBJ1-4, with 9 bases fitting TRBD1. Looked up from germline, CDR1 is SGHTA and CDR2 is FQGNSA. The CDR3 is 18 residues long. With 5 bases clipped from V and 3 bases from J, the junction kept 13 bases outside the gene matches.

CDR3 protein: CASSAGLAGVDEQFF. The DNA of the CDR3 is TGTGCCAGCAGCGCGGGACTAGCGGGAGTCGATGAGCAGTTCTTC. The chain is built from TRBV9 and TRBJ2-1, with 14 bases that match TRBD2. Germline V lookup: CDR1 SGDLS, CDR2 YYNGEE. V lost 3 bases and J lost 8; bases outside the gene matches: 4. The CDR3 is made up of 15 amino acids. The whole variable domain, filled in from reference TRBV9 and TRBJ2-1, reads DSGVTQTPKHLITATGQRVTLRCSPRSGDLSVYWYQQSLDQGLQFLIQYYNGEERAKGNILERFSAQQFPDLHSELNLSSLELGDSALYFCASSAGLAGVDEQFFGPGTRLTVL.

The CDR3 sequence: CASSRPAGGGTGELFF. The CDR3 DNA sequence: TGTGCCAGCAGCCGCCCCGCGGGGGGCGGGACCGGGGAGCTGTTTTTT. This chain connects TRBV7-9 to TRBJ2-2; 8 bases are shared with TRBD2. The junction had 10 bases not matched to a gene; V was cut back by 5 bases and J by 5 bases. Germline CDR1 is SEHNR and CDR2 is FQNEAQ (reference sequence). The CDR3 is 16 amino acids. Complete variable domain (other parts from reference TRBV7-9 and TRBJ2-2): DTGVSQNPRHKITKRGQNVTFRCDPISEHNRLYWYRQTLGQGPEFLTYFQNEAQLEKSRLLSDRFSAERPKGSFSTLEIQRTEQGDSAMYLCASSRPAGGGTGELFFGEGSRLTVL.

The CDR3 DNA sequence: TGTGCCAGCAGCCCGACAGTTTTTTATGGCTACACCTTC. Its translation is CASSPTVFYGYTF. The chain uses TRBV11-3 and TRBJ1-2, with D perhaps TRBD1 (5 bases). This CDR3 region has 13 residues. Trimming removed 5 bases at V and 5 bases at J, with 12 bases between. Germline values: CDR1 SGHNT, CDR2 YENEEA. The variable domain in full, completed from reference TRBV11-3 and TRBJ1-2, reads EAGVVQSPRYKIIEKKQPVAFWCNPISGHNTLYWYLQNLGQGPELLIRYENEEAVDDSQLPKDRFSAERLKGVDSTLKIQPAELGDSAVYLCASSPTVFYGYTFGSGTRLTVV.

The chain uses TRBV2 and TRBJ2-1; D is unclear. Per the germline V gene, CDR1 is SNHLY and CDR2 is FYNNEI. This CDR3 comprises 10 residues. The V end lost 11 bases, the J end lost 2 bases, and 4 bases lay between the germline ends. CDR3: CAGAYNEQFF. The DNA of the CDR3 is TGTGCCGGAGCCTACAATGAGCAGTTCTTC.

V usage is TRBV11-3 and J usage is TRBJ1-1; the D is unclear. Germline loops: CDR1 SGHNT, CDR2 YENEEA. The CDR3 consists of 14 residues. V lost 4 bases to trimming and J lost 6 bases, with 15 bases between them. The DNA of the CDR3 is TGTGCCAGCAGCTCCGACGGGGTTAGGGCTGAAGCTTTCTTT. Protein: CASSSDGVRAEAFF.

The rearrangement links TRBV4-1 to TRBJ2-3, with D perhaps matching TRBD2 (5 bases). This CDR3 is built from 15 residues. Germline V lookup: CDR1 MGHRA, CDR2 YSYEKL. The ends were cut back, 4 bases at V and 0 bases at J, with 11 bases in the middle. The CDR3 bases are TGCGCCAGCAGCCTCGCCGGACTTAGCACAGATACGCAGTATTTT. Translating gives CASSLAGLSTDTQYF.

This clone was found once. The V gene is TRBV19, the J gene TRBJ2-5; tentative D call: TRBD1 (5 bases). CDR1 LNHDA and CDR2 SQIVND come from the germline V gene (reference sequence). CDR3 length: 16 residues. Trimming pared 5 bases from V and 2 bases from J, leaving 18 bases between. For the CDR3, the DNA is TGTGCCAGTAGTCTCCACCCCCAGACAGTGCAAGAGACCCAGTACTTC. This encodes CASSLHPQTVQETQYF.

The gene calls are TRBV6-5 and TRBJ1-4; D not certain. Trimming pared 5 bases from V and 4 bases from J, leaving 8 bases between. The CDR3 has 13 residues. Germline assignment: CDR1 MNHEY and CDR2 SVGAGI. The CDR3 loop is CASSRGFNEKLFF. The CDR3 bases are TGTGCCAGCAGTCGGGGTTTTAATGAAAAACTGTTTTTT.

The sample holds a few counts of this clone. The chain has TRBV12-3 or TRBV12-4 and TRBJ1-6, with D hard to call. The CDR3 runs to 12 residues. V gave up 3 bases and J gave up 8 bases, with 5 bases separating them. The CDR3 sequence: CASSLSDSPLHF. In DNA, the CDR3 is TGTGCCAGCAGTTTGAGCGATTCACCCCTCCACTTT.

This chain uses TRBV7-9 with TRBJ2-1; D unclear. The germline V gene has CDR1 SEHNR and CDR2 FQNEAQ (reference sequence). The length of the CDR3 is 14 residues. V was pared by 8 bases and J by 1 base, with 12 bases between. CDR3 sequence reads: CASEMAASYNEQFF. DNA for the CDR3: TGTGCCAGCGAGATGGCGGCTTCCTACAATGAGCAGTTCTTC.